The 30 T cell receptor beta chains below all came from one sample that was sequenced in a study of T cell repertoires in cytomegalovirus infection. TCRdb redid the calling of the reads with MiXCR, one entry per CDR3 protein. Seen here are about 180,000 distinct CDR3 sequences, about 15% observed once, and the top ten hold over 25%. Sequences were obtained from PBMCs. Receptor source: a human donor in good health (CMV status not recorded). Some clones in this sample may be carry-over from other donors' samples.

This clonotype has at least ten counts. The V gene is TRBV28, the J gene TRBJ2-5; D gene unclear. The V end lost 1 base, the J end lost 5 bases, and 11 bases lay between the germline ends. Germline loops: CDR1 MDHEN, CDR2 SYDVKM. This CDR3 comprises 14 residues. CDR3 protein: CASSLSGRGETQYF. The CDR3 region has the DNA TGTGCCAGCAGTTTATCTGGGCGCGGCGAGACCCAGTACTTC.

This clonotype occurred many times. V gene TRBV7-2 combines with J gene TRBJ1-2; perhaps TRBD1 as D (5 bases). V dropped 7 bases and J dropped 3 bases, with 18 bases sitting between them. In germline, CDR1 is SGHTA, CDR2 FQGNSA. The CDR3 totals 15 residues. In DNA, the CDR3 is TGTGCCAGCACTTATTACGGACCGGGGGACTATGGCTACACCTTC. It encodes CASTYYGPGDYGYTF.

The gene calls are TRBV29-1 and TRBJ2-2; D possibly corresponds to TRBD1 (6 bases). Germline V gives CDR1 SQVTM, CDR2 ANQGSEA. The CDR3 contains 14 residues. Trimming stripped 7 bases from V and 2 bases from J, with 14 bases between. The CDR3 DNA follows: TGCAGCGCTGGGACAAATCTTAACACCGGGGAGCTGTTTTTT. It codes for CSAGTNLNTGELFF.

This clonotype was counted ten times or more. The V gene is TRBV28, the J gene TRBJ1-1, with a tentative D call TRBD1 (5 bases). In germline, CDR1 is MDHEN, CDR2 SYDVKM. The CDR3 is made up of 12 amino acids. V was cut by 11 bases and J by 1 base, with 11 bases left in between. CDR3 loop: CAVHQGNTEAFF. CDR3 in DNA: TGTGCCGTTCACCAGGGGAACACTGAAGCTTTCTTT.

This clonotype showed up just once. The chain couples TRBV12-3 or TRBV12-4 to TRBJ1-5; 7 bases align to TRBD1. V lost 3 bases to trimming and J lost 5 bases; unmatched junction nucleotides: 10. The CDR3 runs to 16 residues. The CDR3 sequence: CASSLGGQNSHQPQHF. The DNA for the CDR3 is TGTGCCAGCAGTTTGGGGGGACAGAACTCCCATCAGCCCCAGCATTTT.

Only a few counts were recorded for this clonotype. This chain uses TRBV20-1 with TRBJ2-3, with 7 bases fitting TRBD1. With 6 bases clipped from V and 8 bases from J, the junction kept 14 bases outside the gene matches. This CDR3 contains 14 residues. Germline values: CDR1 DFQATT, CDR2 SNEGSKA (reference sequence). The CDR3 loop is CSARIFRGTGTQYF. The CDR3 DNA is TGCAGTGCGAGAATCTTCAGGGGGACGGGTACGCAGTATTTT.

This clonotype has ten or more counts. V is TRBV28 and J is TRBJ2-3, with D perhaps matching TRBD2 (5 bases). CDR1 and CDR2 (germline): MDHEN, SYDVKM. Trimming took off 6 bases at V and 6 bases at J, with 10 bases between the two ends. The CDR3 contains 12 residues. The DNA of the CDR3 is TGTGCCAGCAGCTCCGCGGGTGATACGCAGTATTTT. It codes for CASSSAGDTQYF.

This clonotype was observed at least ten times. CDR3 in DNA: TGCAGTGCCCTTAAACAGGGCGGAAACACCATATATTTT. Its translation: CSALKQGGNTIYF. The chain joins TRBV20-1 to TRBJ1-3; tentative D call: TRBD1 (6 bases). Germline lookup yields CDR1 DFQATT and CDR2 SNEGSKA (reference sequence). The V end lost 6 bases, the J end lost 4 bases, and 13 bases lay between the germline ends. This CDR3 spans 13 amino acids.

This clonotype was counted only a few times. The J gene is TRBJ2-1, the V gene TRBV24-1; D possibly corresponds to TRBD2 (5 bases). V gave up 4 bases and J gave up 10 bases, with 16 bases separating them. CDR1 is KGHDR and CDR2 is SFDVKD in the germline V gene. The CDR3 is 14 residues long. The CDR3 DNA sequence: TGTGCCACCAGTGACCCCGGGGTTAGTCGGGAGCAGTTCTTC. Encoded protein: CATSDPGVSREQFF.

This clonotype was observed at least ten times. The gene calls are TRBV7-2 and TRBJ1-6, with 8 bases fitting TRBD1. The CDR3 has 15 residues. The ends lost 4 bases at V and 2 bases at J; junction bases unmatched: 1. The germline V gene encodes CDR1 SGHTA and CDR2 FQGNSA. In DNA form, the CDR3 reads TGTGCCAGCAGCTGGACAGGGCCCTATAATTCACCCCTCCACTTT. Its translation is CASSWTGPYNSPLHF.

This clonotype was counted between two and nine times. J is TRBJ2-3 and V is TRBV25-1, with 9 bases aligning to TRBD2. The junction had 7 bases not matched to a gene; V was cut back by 7 bases and J by 2 bases. The germline CDR1 and CDR2 sequences are MGHDK and SYGVNS. CDR3 length equals 15 residues. CDR3 region: CASTSGASSTDTQYF. The CDR3 DNA is TGTGCCAGCACTAGCGGGGCTTCCTCCACAGATACGCAGTATTTT.

The chain links TRBV15 to TRBJ1-1; D unclear. This CDR3 is 14 amino acids long. CDR1 LNHNV and CDR2 YYDKDF come from the germline V gene (reference sequence). V gave up 2 bases and J gave up 4 bases, with 11 bases separating them. CDR3 loop: CATSRKRVATEAFF. DNA of the CDR3: TGTGCCACCAGCAGAAAAAGGGTGGCCACTGAAGCTTTCTTT.

This clonotype came up a few times. The chain is built from TRBV4-1 and TRBJ2-7; TRBD1 matches 9 bases. The V gene's germline CDR1 is MGHRA and CDR2 YSYEKL. V trimming: 1 base; J trimming: 7 bases; junction bases outside the gene matches: 8. The CDR3 extends over 15 amino acids. The DNA of the CDR3 is TGCGCCAGCAGCCAAGGGAAAGGACAGGGGTGGGAGCAGTACTTC. This sequence encodes CASSQGKGQGWEQYF.

In this sample, this clonotype turned up a few times. This chain links TRBV4-3 with TRBJ2-5, with a possible D match to TRBD2 (6 bases). V lost 3 bases and J 5 bases, leaving 10 bases between the germline ends. The CDR3 length is 13 residues. Germline V lookup: CDR1 LGHNA, CDR2 YSLEER. This CDR3 reads CASSQNRGETQYF. CDR3 in DNA: TGCGCCAGCAGCCAGAACCGGGGGGAGACCCAGTACTTC.

CDR3 residues: CSARDPAATPSTDTQYF. CDR3 in DNA: TGCAGTGCTAGAGACCCTGCAGCCACCCCTAGCACAGATACGCAGTATTTT. This chain joins TRBV20-1 and TRBJ2-3; no clear D. The CDR3 consists of 17 residues. Germline CDR1 is DFQATT and CDR2 is SNEGSKA (reference sequence). Deletions cut 0 bases from V and 0 bases from J, with 16 bases between.

This clonotype was found many times. The chain links TRBV11-3 to TRBJ2-1; 8 positions agree with TRBD1. Germline CDR1 and CDR2: SGHNT and YENEEA. The length of the CDR3 is 18 residues. V was clipped by 4 bases and J by 6 bases; unmatched bases: 17. In nucleotides, the CDR3 is TGTGCCAGCAGCTCCCTTAACAGGTGGGACAGGTCAAGCAATGAGCAGTTCTTC. It encodes CASSSLNRWDRSSNEQFF.

This clonotype was detected many times. The rearrangement joins TRBV6-1 to TRBJ2-4; perhaps TRBD1 as D (5 bases). The ends were cut back, 1 base at V and 1 base at J, with 14 bases in the middle. This CDR3 is built from 17 residues. CDR1 MNHNS and CDR2 SASEGT come from the germline V gene. CDR3 DNA sequence: TGTGCCAGCAGTGAAGGCACAGGTAGGAACGCCAAAAACATTCAGTACTTC. Encoded protein: CASSEGTGRNAKNIQYF.

This clonotype was recorded at least ten times. The chain links TRBV7-2 to TRBJ2-1; no clear D gene. Trimming stripped 5 bases from V and 4 bases from J, with 15 bases between. Looked up from germline, CDR1 is SGHTA and CDR2 is FQGNSA. This CDR3 is built from 15 residues. Here the CDR3 reads CASSAPRIKYNEQFF. In DNA form, the CDR3 reads TGTGCCAGCAGCGCCCCCAGAATCAAATACAATGAGCAGTTCTTC.

This clonotype was counted at least ten times. The chain carries TRBV3-1 and TRBJ2-1; 11 bases are a match to TRBD2. The CDR3 is 20 amino acids. The germline V gene has CDR1 LGHDT and CDR2 YNNKEL (reference sequence). J gave up 0 bases and V 4 bases, and 14 bases lay outside the gene matches. The CDR3 loop is CASSPKRIAGGKSSYNEQFF. CDR3 nucleotides: TGTGCCAGCAGCCCAAAGAGGATAGCGGGGGGGAAGAGCTCCTACAATGAGCAGTTCTTC.

This clonotype was observed a handful of times. The chain couples TRBV27 to TRBJ1-4; D is unresolved. V was clipped by 5 bases and J by 4 bases, with 11 bases between them. The CDR3 contains 14 residues. Germline V gene lookup returns CDR1 MNHEY and CDR2 SMNVEV (reference sequence). The CDR3 DNA reads TGTGCCAGCAGTCCCGGACGCGTTAATGAAAAACTGTTTTTT. This translates into CASSPGRVNEKLFF.

This clonotype was found a few times. The V and J genes are TRBV2 and TRBJ2-3; 8 bases map to TRBD2. The CDR3 runs to 15 residues. The V gene's germline CDR1 is SNHLY and CDR2 FYNNEI. V lost 6 bases and J lost 2; bases outside the gene matches: 7. CDR3 residues: CASRVTSGITDTQYF. The DNA of the CDR3 is TGTGCCAGCAGGGTTACTAGCGGAATCACAGATACGCAGTATTTT.

Many counts were recorded for this clonotype. The genes are TRBV7-9 and TRBJ2-7, with 9 bases fitting TRBD1. The CDR3 consists of 17 residues. CDR1 and CDR2 from the germline V gene are SEHNR and FQNEAQ (reference sequence). J gave up 0 bases and V 6 bases, and 12 bases lay outside the gene matches. In DNA form, the CDR3 reads TGTGCCAGCAGTCGAAAGCTTGGACAGGGGAGCTCCTACGAGCAGTACTTC. Its translation is CASSRKLGQGSSYEQYF.

Here the CDR3 reads CAITQGDYGYTF. The DNA for the CDR3 is TGTGCCATCACGCAGGGAGACTATGGCTACACCTTC. The chain uses TRBV10-3 and TRBJ1-2; maybe TRBD1 (5 bases). Germline V lookup: CDR1 ENHRY, CDR2 SYGVKD. V lost 7 bases, J lost 3 bases, and 9 bases lay in between. This CDR3 comprises 12 residues.

This clonotype occurred a few times. The chain carries TRBV4-3 and TRBJ2-2; 11 bases are shared with TRBD2. This CDR3 contains 17 residues. Germline V gives CDR1 LGHNA, CDR2 YSLEER. Germline trimming cut 1 base from V and 5 bases from J; bases unmatched to any gene: 6. CDR3 coding DNA: TGCGCCAGCAGCCAAGGGGTAGCGGGAGGGCAAACCGGGGAGCTGTTTTTT. Its translation is CASSQGVAGGQTGELFF.

The chain combines TRBV19 with TRBJ1-1, with unresolved D. The germline V gene encodes CDR1 LNHDA and CDR2 SQIVND (reference sequence). Between the trimmed V and J ends, which lost 9 bases and 6 bases, there was a span of 20 bases. The CDR3 extends over 14 amino acids. The CDR3 coding sequence is TGTGCCAGCCGAAGTTCGTCGGGCTCGGCTGAAGCTTTCTTT. Translating gives CASRSSSGSAEAFF.

This clonotype was observed a few times. The chain carries TRBV6-6 and TRBJ1-2; 12 bases fit TRBD1. Germline V CDR1 and CDR2: MNHNY, SVGAGI (reference sequence). V shed 2 bases and J 8 bases; nucleotides not matched to a gene: 3. This CDR3 spans 14 amino acids. The CDR3 protein is CASSYTGQGAGYTF. DNA of the CDR3: TGTGCCAGCAGTTACACGGGACAGGGGGCAGGCTACACCTTC.

The gene calls are TRBV5-4 and TRBJ2-5; D perhaps matches TRBD1 (6 bases). The V end was cut by 0 bases, the J end by 5 bases, with 14 bases between. This CDR3 contains 15 residues. The V gene's germline CDR1 is SGHNT and CDR2 YYREEE (reference sequence). The CDR3 DNA reads TGTGCCAGCAGCTTGGTGGGGGCGAGAAGGGAGACCCAGTACTTC. It translates to CASSLVGARRETQYF.

This clonotype occurred a few times. This chain uses TRBV5-5 with TRBJ1-4; D gene ambiguous. CDR3 length: 15 amino acids. Between the trimmed V and J ends, which lost 0 bases and 0 bases, there was a span of 6 bases. CDR1 is SGHKS, CDR2 YYEKEE, per germline (reference sequence). Here the CDR3 reads CASSLEASTNEKLFF. The CDR3 DNA reads as TGTGCCAGCAGCTTGGAAGCGTCAACTAATGAAAAACTGTTTTTT.

The chain has TRBV5-1 and TRBJ1-6; D unclear. The CDR3 has 12 amino acids. V was pared by 4 bases and J by 7 bases, with 6 bases between. The germline V gene encodes CDR1 SGHRS and CDR2 YFSETQ. Here the CDR3 DNA reads TGCGCCAGCAGCGCTGGGAATTCACCCCTCCACTTT. Its translation is CASSAGNSPLHF.

This clonotype was counted many times. The chain joins TRBV14 to TRBJ2-7; no clear D. CDR1 is SGHDN and CDR2 is FVKESK in the germline V gene. V was trimmed by 3 bases and J by 2 bases, leaving 17 bases between them. The CDR3 runs to 16 residues. CDR3 residues: CASSQLAGSGTYEQYF. As DNA, the CDR3 is TGTGCCAGCAGCCAGTTGGCCGGGTCAGGAACCTACGAGCAGTACTTC.